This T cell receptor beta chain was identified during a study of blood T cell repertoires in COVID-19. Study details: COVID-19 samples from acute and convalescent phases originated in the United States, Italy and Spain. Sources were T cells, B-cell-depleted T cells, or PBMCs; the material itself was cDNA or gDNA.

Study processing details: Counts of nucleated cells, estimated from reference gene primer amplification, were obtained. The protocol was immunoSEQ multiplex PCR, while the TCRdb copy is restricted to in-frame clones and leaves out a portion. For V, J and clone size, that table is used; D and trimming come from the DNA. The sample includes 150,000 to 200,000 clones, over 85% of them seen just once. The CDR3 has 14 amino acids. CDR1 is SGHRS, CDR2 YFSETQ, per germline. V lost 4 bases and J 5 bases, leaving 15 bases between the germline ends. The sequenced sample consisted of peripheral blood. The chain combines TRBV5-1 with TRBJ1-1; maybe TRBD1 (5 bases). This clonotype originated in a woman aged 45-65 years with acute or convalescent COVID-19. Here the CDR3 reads CASSGRRGETEAFF. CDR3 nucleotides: TGCGCCAGCAGCGGGAGACGGGGGGAAACTGAAGCTTTCTTT.